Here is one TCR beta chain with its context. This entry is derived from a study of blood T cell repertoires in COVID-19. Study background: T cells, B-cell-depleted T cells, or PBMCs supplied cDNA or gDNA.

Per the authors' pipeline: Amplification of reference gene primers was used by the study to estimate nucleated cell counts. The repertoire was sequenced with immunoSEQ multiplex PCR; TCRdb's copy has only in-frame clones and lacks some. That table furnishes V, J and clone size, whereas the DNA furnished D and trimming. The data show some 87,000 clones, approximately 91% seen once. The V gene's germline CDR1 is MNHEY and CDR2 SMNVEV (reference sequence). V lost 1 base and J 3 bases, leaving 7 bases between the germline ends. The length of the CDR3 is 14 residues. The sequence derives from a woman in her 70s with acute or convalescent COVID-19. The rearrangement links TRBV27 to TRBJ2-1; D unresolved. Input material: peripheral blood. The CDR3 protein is CASSLLSGYNEQFF. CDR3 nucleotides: TGTGCCAGCAGTTTATTGTCCGGCTACAATGAGCAGTTCTTC.